The next 18 T cell receptor beta chains were all read from a single sample in a study of T cells in tuberculosis. Time point of the sample: new active TB diagnosis, blood taken before or within 7 days of starting treatment. TCRdb's copy holds only in-frame clones and misses some; the assay was immunoSEQ multiplex PCR. The sample shows some 34,000 clones, about 85% of them seen only once. Source: PBMCs, taken at tuberculosis diagnosis. These receptors came from an adult with tuberculosis.

In DNA form, the CDR3 reads TGTGCCAGCAGCTTAGAAGCGGGAGGTTCCTACAATGAGCAGTTCTTC. This encodes CASSLEAGGSYNEQFF. This rearrangement joins TRBV7-2 to TRBJ2-1; 9 positions match TRBD2. The CDR3 is 16 amino acids. V dropped 1 base and J dropped 1; count of bases not matched to a gene: 2. In germline, CDR1 is SGHTA, CDR2 FQGNSA.

The J gene is TRBJ2-7, the V gene TRBV2; the match to TRBD1 covers 12 bases. The CDR3 sequence is 13 residues long. Looked up from germline, CDR1 is SNHLY and CDR2 is FYNNEI. The junction had 2 bases not matched to a gene; V was cut back by 6 bases and J by 5 bases. The CDR3 region is CASSGTGGNEQYF. The CDR3 coding sequence is TGTGCCAGCAGCGGGACAGGGGGCAACGAGCAGTACTTC.

J is TRBJ1-1 and V is TRBV18, with no clear D. Per the germline V gene, CDR1 is KGHSH and CDR2 is LQKENI. The CDR3 has 12 residues. V lost 3 bases and J lost 6, with 8 bases in between. The CDR3 region is CASSPKASEAFF. CDR3 sequence (DNA): TGTGCCAGCTCACCTAAAGCCTCTGAAGCTTTCTTT.

The CDR3 is CASSPGLEYTEAFF. CDR3 nucleotides: TGCGCCAGCAGCCCTGGGTTGGAGTACACTGAAGCTTTCTTT. The chain recombines TRBV4-3 with TRBJ1-1, with no clear D. V was cut by 4 bases and J by 3 bases, with 12 bases left in between. In germline, CDR1 is LGHNA, CDR2 YSLEER. CDR3 length: 14 amino acids.

The table lists this clone with a few counts. V gene TRBV30 combines with J gene TRBJ2-7; D call uncertain. Trimming took off 7 bases at V and 3 bases at J, with 10 bases between the two ends. Germline V gene sequence: CDR1 GTSNPN, CDR2 SVGIG (reference sequence). The CDR3 length is 11 residues. CDR3 loop: CAYDTLYEQYF. The CDR3 nucleotides are TGTGCCTACGACACTCTCTACGAGCAGTACTTC.

The chain joins TRBV5-1 to TRBJ1-1, with a weak D call TRBD1 (5 bases). V lost 3 bases and J lost 4, with 13 bases in between. Germline values: CDR1 SGHRS, CDR2 YFSETQ. The CDR3 contains 14 residues. CDR3 amino acids: CASSWGGAGTEAFF. For the CDR3, the DNA is TGCGCCAGCAGCTGGGGAGGGGCCGGCACTGAAGCTTTCTTT.

The J gene is TRBJ1-2, the V gene TRBV29-1, with 7 bases that match TRBD1. Trimming at V came to 6 bases and at J to 4 bases, leaving 11 bases not matched to a gene. This CDR3 is built from 14 residues. The germline gives CDR1 SQVTM, CDR2 ANQGSEA. Here the CDR3 DNA reads TGCAGCGTCTACAGGGGACCTCCCATCTATGGCTACACCTTC. Translation: CSVYRGPPIYGYTF.

V and J are TRBV11-3 and TRBJ2-1, with no clear D. Germline V CDR1 and CDR2: SGHNT, YENEEA. The ends were cut back, 1 base at V and 8 bases at J, with 12 bases in the middle. This CDR3 is 14 amino acids long. CDR3 coding DNA: TGTGCCAGCAGCTTAGGTGCGAGCGCCGATGAGCAGTTCTTC. Its protein is CASSLGASADEQFF.

V usage is TRBV7-2 and J usage is TRBJ1-5; 8 bases align to TRBD1. V dropped 1 base and J dropped 11; count of bases not matched to a gene: 19. CDR3 length: 18 residues. Per the germline V gene, CDR1 is SGHTA and CDR2 is FQGNSA. DNA of the CDR3: TGTGCCAGCAGCTTAGAAGCCCCTTTCGCAGGGGGCGCAGGGTCCCAGCATTTT. Translated, it gives CASSLEAPFAGGAGSQHF.

V usage is TRBV7-3 and J usage is TRBJ2-1; D is possibly TRBD2 (7 bases). Trimming shortened V by 5 bases and J by 6 bases, and 17 bases separated the two germline ends. The CDR3 extends over 15 amino acids. The V gene's germline CDR1 is SGHTA and CDR2 FQGTGA. The CDR3 region has the DNA TGTGCCAGCAGCCTGGGGGCGGGAGAAGTCAATGAGCAGTTCTTC. Its translation is CASSLGAGEVNEQFF. Using reference TRBV7-3 and TRBJ2-1 for the parts outside the CDR3, the full variable domain is GAGVSQTPSNKVTEKGKYVELRCDPISGHTALYWYRQSLGQGPEFLIYFQGTGAADDSGLPNDRFFAVRPEGSVSTLKIQRTERGDSAVYLCASSLGAGEVNEQFFGPGTRLTVL.

The chain employs TRBV2 and TRBJ2-2; D possibly corresponds to TRBD2 (5 bases). Germline V gives CDR1 SNHLY, CDR2 FYNNEI. This CDR3 is built from 12 residues. V was cut by 6 bases and J by 7 bases, with 9 bases left in between. This CDR3 reads CASSRENGELFF. The CDR3 nucleotides read TGTGCCAGCAGCCGGGAAAACGGGGAGCTGTTTTTT.

V usage is TRBV6-6 and J usage is TRBJ2-7, with 7 nucleotides matching TRBD1. Germline loops: CDR1 MNHNY, CDR2 SVGAGI (reference sequence). This CDR3 region has 13 residues. J gave up 7 bases and V 4 bases, and 7 bases lay outside the gene matches. The CDR3 coding sequence is TGTGCCAGCAGTTGGACAGGTTCTGGTGAGCAGTACTTC. Translation gives CASSWTGSGEQYF.

Comment on this clone: The sample carries other DNA sequences with the same CDR3. The rearrangement uses TRBV14 and TRBJ1-1; D is ambiguous. Trimming left V 0 bases short and J 4 bases short, with 3 bases between. CDR1 is SGHDN and CDR2 is FVKESK in the germline V gene. The CDR3 runs to 12 residues. Written as DNA, the CDR3 is TGTGCCAGCAGCCAAGACAGCACTGAAGCTTTCTTT. Translating it yields CASSQDSTEAFF.

The V gene is TRBV28, the J gene TRBJ2-2; D unresolved. The CDR3 sequence is 13 residues long. V lost 6 bases to trimming and J lost 8 bases, with 13 bases between them. CDR1 is MDHEN and CDR2 is SYDVKM in the germline V gene. This CDR3 is CASSASRVGELFF. CDR3 nucleotide sequence: TGTGCCAGCAGCGCCTCCCGCGTAGGGGAGCTGTTTTTT.

The chain recombines TRBV5-1 with TRBJ2-7; 8 nucleotides align to TRBD1. The CDR3 runs to 14 residues. J gave up 4 bases and V 1 base, and 4 bases lay outside the gene matches. CDR1 SGHRS and CDR2 YFSETQ come from the germline V gene. The CDR3 here is CASSLYQGAYEQYF. CDR3 coding DNA: TGCGCCAGCAGCTTGTACCAGGGGGCATACGAGCAGTACTTC. The full variable domain, its missing parts supplied by reference TRBV5-1 and TRBJ2-7, is KAGVTQTPRYLIKTRGQQVTLSCSPISGHRSVSWYQQTPGQGLQFLFEYFSETQRNKGNFPGRFSGRQFSNSRSEMNVSTLELGDSALYLCASSLYQGAYEQYFGPGTRLTVT.

The CDR3 protein is CASSLRQRLAVPTQYF. The CDR3 DNA sequence: TGTGCCAGCAGCCTCAGACAGAGACTAGCGGTGCCGACCCAGTACTTC. The V gene is TRBV2, the J gene TRBJ2-5; 9 nucleotides match TRBD2. The V segment lost 6 bases and the J segment 7 bases; nucleotides outside the gene matches: 15. CDR3 length: 16 amino acids. Per the germline V gene, CDR1 is SNHLY and CDR2 is FYNNEI.

The table lists this clone with a few counts. The chain uses TRBV7-2 and TRBJ1-3; D perhaps matches TRBD1 (5 bases). Germline V gene data show CDR1 as SGHTA and CDR2 as FQGNSA. The CDR3 extends over 15 amino acids. Trimming stripped 5 bases from V and 4 bases from J, with 15 bases between. The CDR3 sequence: CASSPYRRGGNTIYF. In DNA, the CDR3 is TGTGCCAGCAGCCCTTACAGGAGGGGCGGAAACACCATATATTTT.

This chain links TRBV27 with TRBJ2-1, with D possibly being TRBD2 (6 bases). CDR3 size: 17 residues. Looked up from germline, CDR1 is MNHEY and CDR2 is SMNVEV (reference sequence). With 5 bases removed from V and 3 bases from J, the gap between germline ends came to 20 bases. The CDR3 protein is CASSGVGAGTYYNEQFF. CDR3 sequence (DNA): TGTGCCAGCAGTGGGGTAGGAGCGGGTACCTACTACAATGAGCAGTTCTTC.